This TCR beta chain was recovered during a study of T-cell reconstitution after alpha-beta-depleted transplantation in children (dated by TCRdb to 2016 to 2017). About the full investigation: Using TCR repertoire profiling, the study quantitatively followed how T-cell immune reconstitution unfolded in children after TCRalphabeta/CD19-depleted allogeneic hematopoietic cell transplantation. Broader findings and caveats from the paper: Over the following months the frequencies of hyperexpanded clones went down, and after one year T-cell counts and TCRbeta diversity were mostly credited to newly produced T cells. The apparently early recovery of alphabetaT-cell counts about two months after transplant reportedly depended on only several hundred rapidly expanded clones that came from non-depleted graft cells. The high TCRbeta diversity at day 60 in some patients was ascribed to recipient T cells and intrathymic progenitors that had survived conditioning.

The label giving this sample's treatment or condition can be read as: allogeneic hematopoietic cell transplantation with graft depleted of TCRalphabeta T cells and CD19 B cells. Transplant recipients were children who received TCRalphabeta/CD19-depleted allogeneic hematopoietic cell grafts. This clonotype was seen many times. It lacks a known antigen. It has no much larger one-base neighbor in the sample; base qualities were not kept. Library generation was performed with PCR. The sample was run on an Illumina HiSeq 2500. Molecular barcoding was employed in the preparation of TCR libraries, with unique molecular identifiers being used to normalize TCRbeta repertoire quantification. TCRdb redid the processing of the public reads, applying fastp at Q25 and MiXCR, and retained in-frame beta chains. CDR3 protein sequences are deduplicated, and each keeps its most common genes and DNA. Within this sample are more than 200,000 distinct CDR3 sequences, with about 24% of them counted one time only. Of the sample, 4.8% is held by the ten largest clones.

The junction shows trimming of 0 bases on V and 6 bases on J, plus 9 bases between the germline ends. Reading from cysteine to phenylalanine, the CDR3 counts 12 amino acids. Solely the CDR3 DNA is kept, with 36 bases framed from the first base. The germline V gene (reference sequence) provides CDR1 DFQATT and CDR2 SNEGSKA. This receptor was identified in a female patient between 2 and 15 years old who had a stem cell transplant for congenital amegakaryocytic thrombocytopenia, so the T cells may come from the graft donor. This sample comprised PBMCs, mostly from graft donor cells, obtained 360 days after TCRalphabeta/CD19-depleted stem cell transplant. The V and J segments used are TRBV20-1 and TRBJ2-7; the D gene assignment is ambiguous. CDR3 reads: CSARDRKFEQYF. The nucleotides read TGCAGTGCTAGAGATCGCAAGTTCGAGCAGTACTTC.